The T cell receptor (beta chain) under discussion was sequenced for a study of blood T cell repertoires in COVID-19. The wider study: The study drew acute and convalescent COVID-19 samples from the United States, Italy and Spain.

Measured with immunoSEQ multiplex PCR; TCRdb has only the in-frame clones, and not every one. The sample holds hundreds of thousands of clones, 70% to 90% seen once. Germline V gives CDR1 MDHEN, CDR2 SYDVKM. V lost 8 bases and J lost 5; bases outside the gene matches: 3. This CDR3 contains 12 residues. V gene TRBV28 combines with J gene TRBJ2-7; 10 bases map to TRBD1. This receptor was identified in a woman between 18 and 29 years old who had been exposed to COVID-19. Sequencing was done on a sample of PBMCs or T cells enriched from blood (not recorded which). The CDR3 here is CASWDRGHEQYF. As DNA, the CDR3 is TGTGCCAGCTGGGACAGGGGCCACGAGCAGTACTTC.